This T cell receptor (beta chain) was captured by sequencing in a study of CD8 T cells in ankylosing spondylitis. Findings of the study overall: Reportedly, significant enrichment of disease-linked clones occurred in matched ankylosing spondylitis synovial fluid. What seemed typical of ankylosing spondylitis blood was a TCR beta motif built from several highly homologous variants. There were earlier reports of some motif variants in reactive arthritis synovial fluid and blood. Disease-linked clones bore a CD8+ phenotype, appearing relatively rarely in peripheral blood.

The germline CDR1 and CDR2 sequences are SGHNT and YENEEA. Trimming removed 8 bases at V and 5 bases at J, with 13 bases between. This CDR3 region has 13 residues. It was by quantitative 5'-RACE with molecular barcodes that TCR beta libraries were made. TCRdb reanalysed the 5' RACE reads using MiXCR and keeps one entry per CDR3 protein. This sample yields 220,000 or so distinct CDR3 sequences, of which around 19% are seen a single time; approximately 40% belongs to the top ten. Points on this clonotype: Antigen unknown.

The V gene is TRBV11-3, the J gene TRBJ2-1; either TRBD1 or TRBD2 may fit D (5 bases each). This clonotype was sampled from a male donor with ankylosing spondylitis. What was sequenced was blood, either unsorted or a sorted T cell fraction (not recorded which). The CDR3 DNA reads as TGTGCCAGCCGGGGATCGGGGCACAATGAGCAGTTCTTC. Amino acids: CASRGSGHNEQFF.